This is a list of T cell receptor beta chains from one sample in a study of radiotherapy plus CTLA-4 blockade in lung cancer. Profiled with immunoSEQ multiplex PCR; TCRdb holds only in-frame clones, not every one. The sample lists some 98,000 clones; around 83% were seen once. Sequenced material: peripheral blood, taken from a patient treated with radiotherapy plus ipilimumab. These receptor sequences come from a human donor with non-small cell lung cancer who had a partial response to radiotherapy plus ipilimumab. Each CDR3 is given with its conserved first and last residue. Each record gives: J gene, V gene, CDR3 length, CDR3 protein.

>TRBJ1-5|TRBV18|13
CASSGGAGQPQHF
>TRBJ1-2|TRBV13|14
CASSSRNRVGGYTF
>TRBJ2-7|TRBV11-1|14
CASSLNQGRGEQYF
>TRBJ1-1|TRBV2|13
CASGTGRYTEAFF
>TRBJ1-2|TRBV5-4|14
CASSPPRANYGYTF
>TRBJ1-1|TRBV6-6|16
CASSPSRVISNTEAFF
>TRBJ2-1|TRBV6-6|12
CASSNIYNEQFF
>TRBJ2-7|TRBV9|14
CASSGVAGNYEQYF
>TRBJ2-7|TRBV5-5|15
CASSLVTSGSYEQYF
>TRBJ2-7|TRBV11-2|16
CASSRGGTGVRGEQYF
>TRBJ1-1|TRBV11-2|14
CASSREAGDTEAFF
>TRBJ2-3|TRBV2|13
CASKLLGTDTQYF
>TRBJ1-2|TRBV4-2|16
CASSQSAGGADYGYTF
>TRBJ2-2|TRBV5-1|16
CASSLLDPSSTGELFF
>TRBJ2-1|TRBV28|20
CASSAPGLAGKRARMDEQFF
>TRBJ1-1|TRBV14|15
CASSQVYTLNTEAFF
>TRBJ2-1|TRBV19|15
CASRDGLALHNEQFF
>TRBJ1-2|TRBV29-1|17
CSAIARRDSDKNHGYTF
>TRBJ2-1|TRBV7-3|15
CASSLKAGEKDEQFF
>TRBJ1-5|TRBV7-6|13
CASSLTGNQPQHF
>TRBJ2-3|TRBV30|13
CAWRVRSTDTQYF
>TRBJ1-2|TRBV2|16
CAGSPGQGRGFFGYTF